This T cell receptor (beta chain) was recorded in a study of cytomegalovirus exposure and HLA in healthy donors (dated by TCRdb to about 2017). At the level of the whole study: According to an earlier analysis of a few hundred of the donors, some 180 million T cells yielded 120 million or so unique TCR beta sequences and roughly 280 Gb of sequence data. Of the 300 to 500 genotyped donors, less than 90% were placed in the genetic ancestry cluster associated with self-reported Caucasian donors. A separate validation cohort of 100 to 150 different subjects was used in addition to the approximately 610-subject first cohort. Donor age, sex, ethnicity and CMV serostatus were compiled alongside the repertoire data. In a later analysis, previously published TCR beta repertoires from about 640 donors were re-analyzed and high-resolution HLA genotyping was added so that TCR occurrence patterns could be studied. In the later analysis, no new phenotypic data were used to find candidate immune exposures; instead, reliance was placed on TCR beta sequences and their occurrence across donors. All discovery cohort repertoires had been generated on a single sequencing platform. A later genetic analysis used genome-wide SNP genotypes for about three fifths of the 666 donors, treating that subset as a discovery cohort. Class I and class II HLA loci were covered by the typing at four-digit resolution. An early release that covered fewer than 750 HLA-typed donors contained around 300 gigabases of sequencing data and some 87 million unique TCR sequences. The study combined high-throughput TCR immunosequencing, statistical association of individual TCRs with disease status, and machine learning to predict cytomegalovirus infection status. An earlier analysis of nearly 600 of the donors applied high-throughput TCR beta sequencing to assess whether each TCR beta V gene segment acted as functional or pseudogenic. Among almost 400 genotyped donors of the cohort, an average of roughly 240,000 unique TCR beta nucleotide sequences were sequenced per donor, roughly 20% of them non-productive. The number of donors typed differed by locus, with roughly 629-640 for A, B, C, DRB1 and DQB1, approximately 500 for DQA1, 600 to 610 for DPA1, and approximately 470 for DPB1. Roughly five DR-DQ haplotypes were handled as single units for association and clustering, since linkage in the cohort was strong. The aim of the study was to test whether cataloging public T cell receptors could identify signatures of past pathogen exposure. Using immunosequencing, the study profiled T cell repertoires from fewer than 700 subjects and related those repertoires to cytomegalovirus serostatus.

Via the germline V gene, CDR1 is MNHEY and CDR2 SVGAGI. The CDR3, cysteine through phenylalanine, is 13 amino acids long. Just CDR3 DNA is preserved here, 39 bases in frame from base 1. The junction shows trimming of 7 bases on V and 2 bases on J, plus 11 bases between the germline ends. The cohort comprised hundreds of healthy bone marrow donors. All cohort members were sampled while nominally healthy, although unrecorded immune exposures were likely present. The donor tested CMV seropositive, placing the donor among the 310 or so seropositive members of the cohort. A peripheral blood sample was provided by each donor, and peripheral blood mononuclear cells were used for TCR beta sequencing. The Qiagen DNeasy Blood Extraction Kit was used to extract genomic DNA from the blood cell samples. This clone was observed a single time. It lacks a known antigen. Base qualities are missing; no much larger clone stands one base away.

Libraries were constructed by the immunoSEQ multiplex PCR assay. For the multiplex PCR, a mixture combining 60 forward primers for TCR Vbeta segments and 13 reverse primers for TCR Jbeta segments was used. A multiplex PCR assay on genomic DNA amplified the CDR3 region of rearranged TCR beta genes. The Illumina HiSeq System was used to sequence the amplified TCR beta libraries as 87-base-pair reads. Per the source publication's procedure: In a later analysis, 70 million to 95 million unique TCR beta chains were counted across the 690 or so repertoires, and about 10 million of these chains were shared by at least two donors. To remove PCR and sequencing errors, raw reads were error-corrected and collapsed into unique sequences using a nearest-neighbor algorithm that merged closely related sequences. V, D and J gene segments were assigned by aligning CDR3 sequences to IMGT reference sequences. Each retained sequence needed at least a six-nucleotide match to both a V gene segment and a J gene segment. A rearrangement counted as productive if the CDR3 had no stop codons and remained in frame with V and J, and every other rearrangement counted as non-productive. Following IMGT convention, CDR3 was defined as the stretch from the second conserved V-encoded cysteine to the conserved J-encoded phenylalanine. The earlier analysis of 500 to 650 of the donors excluded any sequence lacking an unambiguous match to a single V gene segment. In an earlier analysis of 450 to 750 of the donors, a V segment was called functional when productive rearrangements were above 56.7%, and segregating when the standard deviation between donors exceeded 5%. A statistical classification framework was developed to diagnose cytomegalovirus status using the catalog of TCR beta chain sequences. In a later analysis, V and J genes were assigned by comparing TCR nucleotide sequences against IMGT/GENE-DB human TR gene sequences. Using the TCRdist pipeline, a later analysis assigned CDR3 sequences along with most-parsimonious VDJ recombination scenarios. In a later analysis, each TCR beta chain was defined by its CDR3 amino acid sequence together with its V-gene family, and reads lacking a unique V-gene family were excluded. A later analysis removed 592 highly shared, low-generation-probability nucleotide sequences to deal with suspected cross-contamination and a sequencing artifact. A later analysis calculated a clonal expansion index for each public chain from normalized within-repertoire ranks of inferred template counts. In a later analysis, generation probabilities were computed with a VDJ recombination model fitted to out-of-frame rearrangements, and the resulting probabilities were checked against IGoR. Hypergeometric tests were used in a later analysis to score TCR-TCR, TCR-HLA and TCR-CMV co-occurrence, with a repertoire-size bias correction applied to the TCR pairs. A later analysis estimated false discovery rates by permuting HLA or CMV assignments 20 times. In a later analysis, co-occurring TCRs were grouped using DBSCAN, with TCRdist sequence similarity added in when clustering inside HLA-allele-positive subsets. Co-occurrence clustering excluded repertoires with fewer than 30,000 or more than 120,000 public chains, plus five with anomalous nucleotide sharing. The immuneACCESS repertoire file appears here via TCRdb, limited to in-frame rearrangements. These files lack a portion of the clones; in checked studies, under half of the deficit traces to unresolved V genes, and the cause of the others is not known. The V and J calls and the clone size are those of that table, but D and trimming were determined from the DNA. The sample profile shows about 210,000 clones; 75% to 85% of them were found once. The ten largest make up over 12% of the sample.

Study-wide findings and limitations: A few of the identified cytomegalovirus-associated TCR beta chains were confirmed in vitro to be specific for cytomegalovirus antigens. Only TCR beta chains were sequenced in this cohort, and the absence of alpha or paired-chain data limited detectable features. In a later analysis, about 17,000 TCR beta sequences were associated with specific HLA alleles at a false discovery rate of 0.05. The classifier was reported to diagnose cytomegalovirus status with high specificity and sensitivity in both the original and validation cohorts. A further reported finding was that TCR beta sequences accurately predicted the HLA-A and HLA-B alleles for most subjects in the first cohort. Linkage disequilibrium might explain the correlated functional status among segregating V segments, but an unknown experimental factor could not be ruled out. It was suggested by the authors that the approach could potentially be generalized to other disease states and immunological phenotypes. According to a later analysis, most CMV-associated TCR beta chains appeared to be HLA-restricted, and the HLA associations seemed to be driven largely by CMV exposure. Seventeen rarely observed V segments, including chromosome 9 orphons, were excluded from the earlier analysis of approximately 500 of the donors because counts were too low. Compared with equally common non-associated chains, HLA-associated TCR beta chains in a later analysis were more clonally expanded and had lower generation probabilities. HLA typing was unavailable for some donors at each locus, so association tests used only the typed subset. In a later analysis, TCR association rates were found to vary across HLA loci, with the most associated TCRs seen for DRB1 alleles and the fewest for HLA-C alleles. A later genetic analysis reported fewer N-insertions in productive TCRs among donors in an Asian-associated ancestry cluster than the roughly 670-donor mean. Immune exposure information for the cohort was limited to CMV serostatus. The study listed 150 to 200 TCR beta chains as associated with cytomegalovirus. An earlier analysis of approximately 570 of the donors showed that most TCR beta V segments appeared in productive rearrangements either about 87% or about 30% of the time, which broadly matched IMGT annotations. Across donors, most TCR sequences were observed very rarely, whereas some public TCRs were present in many individuals. Presence/absence analyses assumed roughly uniform sequencing depth across donors, an assumption that may not hold. V-gene and J-gene trimming of TCR beta chains was associated with a missense DCLRE1C variant in a later genetic analysis, and the association was replicated in an independent cohort. A cluster of highly shared sequence variants was judged likely to be a technical artifact of the sequencing pipeline. Assigning TCR associations to individual alleles was difficult when HLA alleles, especially DR and DQ, strongly co-occurred. According to a later analysis, parvovirus B19, influenza, CMV and Epstein-Barr virus appeared linked to several top co-occurrence clusters. The 87-base-pair reads could not distinguish some IMGT-functional V segments, including TRBV6-2 and TRBV6-3, so those segments were excluded.

This receptor chain uses TRBV6-5 and TRBJ1-1; the D gene is not confidently resolved. The material sequenced was PBMCs. The sequence was obtained from a woman aged 25 to 39 in good health and CMV-seropositive. For the CDR3, the sequence is CASKEVRNTEAFF. The nucleotides read TGTGCCAGCAAGGAGGTCCGTAACACTGAAGCTTTCTTT.